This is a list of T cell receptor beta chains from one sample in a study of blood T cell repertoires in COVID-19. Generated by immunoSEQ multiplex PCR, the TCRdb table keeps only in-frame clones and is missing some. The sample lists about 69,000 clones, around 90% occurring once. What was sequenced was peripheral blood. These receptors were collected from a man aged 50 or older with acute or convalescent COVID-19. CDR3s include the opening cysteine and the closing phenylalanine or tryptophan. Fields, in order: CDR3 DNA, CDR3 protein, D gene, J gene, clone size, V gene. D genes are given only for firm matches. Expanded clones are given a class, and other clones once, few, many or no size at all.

cdr3_nt: TGTGCCAGCAGTTACGACATCGACTATGGCTACACCTTC
cdr3_aa: CASSYDIDYGYTF
d_call: NA
j_call: TRBJ1-2
clone_size: NA
v_call: TRBV6-6

cdr3_nt: TGTGCCAGCAGTTACGACAGGGCTATGAACACTGAAGCTTTCTTT
cdr3_aa: CASSYDRAMNTEAFF
d_call: TRBD1
j_call: TRBJ1-1
clone_size: NA
v_call: TRBV6-2/TRBV6-3

cdr3_nt: TGTGCCAGCAGTGAAGGACCTCGGGGGTATGGCTACACCTTC
cdr3_aa: CASSEGPRGYGYTF
d_call: NA
j_call: TRBJ1-2
clone_size: NA
v_call: TRBV2

cdr3_nt: TGTGCCAGCAATCCATCCGGTCTAGGTGGAGATACGCAGTATTTT
cdr3_aa: CASNPSGLGGDTQYF
d_call: NA
j_call: TRBJ2-3
clone_size: NA
v_call: TRBV27

cdr3_nt: TGTGCCAGCAGCAAAGCCGGGACAGCTCTAAGGGCGAACACTGAAGCTTTCTTT
cdr3_aa: CASSKAGTALRANTEAFF
d_call: NA
j_call: TRBJ1-1
clone_size: NA
v_call: TRBV21-1

cdr3_nt: TGTGCCAGCTCACCCGGTACAGGGGGCAATCAGCCCCAGCATTTT
cdr3_aa: CASSPGTGGNQPQHF
d_call: TRBD1
j_call: TRBJ1-5
clone_size: NA
v_call: TRBV18

cdr3_nt: TGTGCCAGCAGCTTAGACCTAGCGGGTTACAATGAGCAGTTCTTC
cdr3_aa: CASSLDLAGYNEQFF
d_call: TRBD2
j_call: TRBJ2-1
clone_size: NA
v_call: TRBV7-2

cdr3_nt: TGTGCCAGCAGTTACTCCGTAGCGGGACGAGAGACCCAGTACTTC
cdr3_aa: CASSYSVAGRETQYF
d_call: TRBD2
j_call: TRBJ2-5
clone_size: NA
v_call: TRBV6-5

cdr3_nt: TGTGCCTGGACCAGACAGGGAAATGGAAAACTGTTTTTT
cdr3_aa: CAWTRQGNGKLFF
d_call: TRBD1
j_call: TRBJ1-4
clone_size: NA
v_call: TRBV30

cdr3_nt: TGTGCTAGTGGTTTGGTACTGGGCCTTTCGGGACAGTTGATCGGTGGGGCCAACGTCCTGACTTTC
cdr3_aa: CASGLVLGLSGQLIGGANVLTF
d_call: TRBD1
j_call: TRBJ2-6
clone_size: NA
v_call: TRBV12-5

cdr3_nt: TGTGCCATCAGTGCCCGGGTATCGGACTATGGCTACACCTTC
cdr3_aa: CAISARVSDYGYTF
d_call: NA
j_call: TRBJ1-2
clone_size: NA
v_call: TRBV10-3

cdr3_nt: TGTGCCAGCTCGAACTCGCTTCGGGAGTTCTTC
cdr3_aa: CASSNSLREFF
d_call: NA
j_call: TRBJ2-1
clone_size: NA
v_call: TRBV27

cdr3_nt: TGTGCCAGCAGTGCGACATCAAATCAGCCCCAGCATTTT
cdr3_aa: CASSATSNQPQHF
d_call: NA
j_call: TRBJ1-5
clone_size: NA
v_call: TRBV25-1

cdr3_nt: TGTGCCAGTAGTATTGGCCTAGCGGGAGTGAGAGGTGTCACCGGGGAGCTGTTTTTT
cdr3_aa: CASSIGLAGVRGVTGELFF
d_call: TRBD2
j_call: TRBJ2-2
clone_size: NA
v_call: TRBV19

cdr3_nt: TGTGCCAGCAGTTACGTGAGGGAACCCTACGAGCAGTACTTC
cdr3_aa: CASSYVREPYEQYF
d_call: NA
j_call: TRBJ2-7
clone_size: NA
v_call: TRBV6-5

cdr3_nt: TGTGCCAGCAGCAAGGGACCAGGGAGGCACAAGTACAATGAGCAGTTCTTC
cdr3_aa: CASSKGPGRHKYNEQFF
d_call: NA
j_call: TRBJ2-1
clone_size: NA
v_call: TRBV21-1

cdr3_nt: TGCGCCAGCAGTGAGGGACAGTTCACAGATACGCAGTATTTT
cdr3_aa: CASSEGQFTDTQYF
d_call: NA
j_call: TRBJ2-3
clone_size: NA
v_call: TRBV10-1

cdr3_nt: TGTGCCAGCAGCGCTGCACAGGGTTACGAGCAGTACTTC
cdr3_aa: CASSAAQGYEQYF
d_call: NA
j_call: TRBJ2-7
clone_size: once
v_call: TRBV7-8

cdr3_nt: TGTGCTAGTGGTCAACGGGACAGCTGGAATCAGCCCCAGCATTTT
cdr3_aa: CASGQRDSWNQPQHF
d_call: TRBD1
j_call: TRBJ1-5
clone_size: NA
v_call: TRBV12-5

cdr3_nt: TGTGCCAGCACTCGTAGGACTAGCGGTTACGAGCAGTACTTC
cdr3_aa: CASTRRTSGYEQYF
d_call: TRBD2
j_call: TRBJ2-7
clone_size: few
v_call: TRBV2

cdr3_nt: TGTGCCAGCAGCGTAATCTCAACTAGCTCCTACAATGAGCAGTTCTTC
cdr3_aa: CASSVISTSSYNEQFF
d_call: NA
j_call: TRBJ2-1
clone_size: NA
v_call: TRBV9

cdr3_nt: TGTGCCACCTCGGGAATCCGTGCCTACAATGAGCAGTTCTTC
cdr3_aa: CATSGIRAYNEQFF
d_call: NA
j_call: TRBJ2-1
clone_size: NA
v_call: TRBV2

cdr3_nt: TGTGCCAGCAGCGTAGTGACTAGCGGGACAGAGACCCAGTACTTC
cdr3_aa: CASSVVTSGTETQYF
d_call: TRBD2
j_call: TRBJ2-5
clone_size: NA
v_call: TRBV9

cdr3_nt: TGCGCCAGCAGCCAAGTAACAGGGGGCTGGGAGACCCAGTACTTC
cdr3_aa: CASSQVTGGWETQYF
d_call: TRBD1
j_call: TRBJ2-5
clone_size: NA
v_call: TRBV4-1

cdr3_nt: TGCGCCAGCAGCTTGAATCCTGGCAGAACAGATACGCAGTATTTT
cdr3_aa: CASSLNPGRTDTQYF
d_call: NA
j_call: TRBJ2-3
clone_size: NA
v_call: TRBV5-1

cdr3_nt: TGCGCCAGCAGCTTGGGACAGGCCGCCAATCAGCCCCAGCATTTT
cdr3_aa: CASSLGQAANQPQHF
d_call: NA
j_call: TRBJ1-5
clone_size: NA
v_call: TRBV5-1

cdr3_nt: TGTGCCAGCAGTCCTTATAATGAGCAGTTCTTC
cdr3_aa: CASSPYNEQFF
d_call: NA
j_call: TRBJ2-1
clone_size: NA
v_call: TRBV2